Listed here are 19 T cell receptor beta chains from one sample, sequenced in a study of blood T cell repertoires in COVID-19. Using immunoSEQ multiplex PCR, the repertoire was profiled, and TCRdb retains in-frame clones only, with some absent. In the table there are around 200,000 clones, around 89% of which are singletons. Input material: PBMCs or T cells enriched from blood (not recorded which). The receptors here all came from a man under 40 who had recovered from COVID-19.

This CDR3 is CASSGGGVGGKSAYF. DNA of the CDR3: TGTGCCAGCAGCGGCGGAGGAGTTGGAGGGAAGAGTGCGTACTTC. The chain uses TRBV7-2 and TRBJ2-4; TRBD2 is a possible D gene (6 bases). CDR3 size: 15 residues. V was pared by 5 bases and J by 15 bases, with 26 bases between. CDR1 is SGHTA, CDR2 FQGNSA, per germline.

This chain joins TRBV7-2 and TRBJ2-2, with D tentatively TRBD1 (6 bases). The CDR3 loop spans 15 amino acids. The germline gives CDR1 SGHTA, CDR2 FQGNSA. Trimming shortened V by 6 bases and J by 0 bases, and 11 bases separated the two germline ends. CDR3 amino acids: CASRVQGSNTGELFF. CDR3 DNA sequence: TGTGCCAGCAGGGTACAGGGTTCGAACACCGGGGAGCTGTTTTTT.

V gene TRBV18 combines with J gene TRBJ2-7, with 7 bases matching TRBD1. V lost 3 bases, J lost 6 bases, and 8 bases stayed unmatched. Germline V lookup: CDR1 KGHSH, CDR2 LQKENI. CDR3 length equals 14 residues. CDR3 coding DNA: TGTGCCAGCTCACCCATTACCGACAGGGCCGAGCAGTACTTC. It translates to CASSPITDRAEQYF.

This chain links TRBV19 with TRBJ1-5, with TRBD1 matching over 7 bases. Germline V lookup: CDR1 LNHDA, CDR2 SQIVND (reference sequence). The CDR3 has 15 amino acids. With 3 bases clipped from V and 5 bases from J, the junction kept 7 bases outside the gene matches. CDR3 nucleotides: TGTGCCAGTAGTATCCGGCGGGACAGAGATCAGCCCCAGCATTTT. Translating gives CASSIRRDRDQPQHF.

V usage is TRBV10-1 and J usage is TRBJ1-3; 8 nucleotides match TRBD1. The V and J ends lost 3 bases and 0 bases, in that order; junction bases with no gene match: 22. Looked up from germline, CDR1 is WNHNN and CDR2 is SYGVQD (reference sequence). The length of the CDR3 is 22 residues. The CDR3 coding sequence is TGCGCCAGCAGTGAAGGAGGTCCGGGCAGGGGGCCGGACCAAAACTCTGGAAACACCATATATTTT. Protein product: CASSEGGPGRGPDQNSGNTIYF.

The V and J genes are TRBV20-1 and TRBJ2-7, with D unresolved. This CDR3 contains 11 residues. From germline, CDR1 is DFQATT and CDR2 SNEGSKA (reference sequence). Trimming took off 7 bases at V and 0 bases at J, with 7 bases between the two ends. The CDR3 is CSVPSSYEQYF. CDR3 nucleotides: TGCAGTGTTCCGAGCTCCTACGAGCAGTACTTC.

The gene calls are TRBV19 and TRBJ2-3, with 9 bases aligning to TRBD2. The CDR3 is 15 residues long. V gave up 5 bases and J gave up 3 bases; unmatched junction bases: 6. Germline V gives CDR1 LNHDA, CDR2 SQIVND (reference sequence). The CDR3 spells CASSPRTSVTDTQYF. The CDR3, as DNA: TGTGCCAGTAGTCCCCGGACTAGCGTGACAGATACGCAGTATTTT.

V usage is TRBV3-1 (or the pseudogene TRBV3-2) and J usage is TRBJ1-2; D perhaps matches TRBD1 (6 bases). The CDR3 runs 15 residues. With 1 base removed from V and 7 bases from J, the gap between germline ends came to 16 bases. Germline V lookup: CDR1 LGHDT, CDR2 YNNKEL (reference sequence). CDR3 amino acids: CASSQAIGGASGYTF. The CDR3 DNA reads TGTGCCAGCAGCCAAGCAATAGGGGGTGCGAGTGGCTACACCTTC.

In this sample, this clone turned up once. The chain employs TRBV18 and TRBJ1-3; the D gene is possibly TRBD1 (5 bases). The germline V gene encodes CDR1 KGHSH and CDR2 LQKENI. Trimming stripped 1 base from V and 0 bases from J, with 7 bases between. The CDR3 extends over 15 amino acids. CDR3: CASSPQGISGNTIYF. Written as DNA, the CDR3 is TGTGCCAGCTCACCACAGGGGATCTCTGGAAACACCATATATTTT.

The chain carries TRBV14 and TRBJ1-2, with D unresolved. The CDR3 has 13 residues. Germline lookup yields CDR1 SGHDN and CDR2 FVKESK. Trimming took off 4 bases at V and 5 bases at J, with 11 bases between the two ends. The CDR3 reads CASSRREFYGYTF. CDR3 in DNA: TGTGCCAGCAGCCGAAGAGAGTTTTATGGCTACACCTTC.

V usage is TRBV7-2 and J usage is TRBJ2-3; TRBD1 agrees at 9 bases. Germline CDR1 is SGHTA and CDR2 is FQGNSA. V was clipped by 5 bases and J by 6 bases; unmatched bases: 9. The CDR3 consists of 15 residues. CDR3 amino acids: CASSRGQGSYDTQYF. CDR3 DNA sequence: TGTGCCAGCAGCCGCGGACAGGGGAGTTACGATACGCAGTATTTT. The full variable domain, with the rest looked up from reference TRBV7-2 and TRBJ2-3, is GAGVSQSPSNKVTEKGKDVELRCDPISGHTALYWYRQSLGQGLEFLIYFQGNSAPDKSGLPSDRFSAERTGGSVSTLTIQRTQQEDSAVYLCASSRGQGSYDTQYFGPGTRLTVL.

This chain joins TRBV18 and TRBJ2-5, with 7 bases aligning to TRBD1. Trimming at V came to 7 bases and at J to 6 bases, leaving 11 bases not matched to a gene. This CDR3 contains 14 residues. The germline V gene has CDR1 KGHSH and CDR2 LQKENI. CDR3 residues: CASCLPDREKTQYF. Here the CDR3 DNA reads TGTGCCAGCTGTCTCCCCGACAGGGAAAAGACCCAGTACTTC.

The rearrangement uses TRBV9 and TRBJ2-3, with TRBD2 identical over 7 bases. Germline CDR1 SGDLS, CDR2 YYNGEE. The junction had 7 bases not matched to a gene; V was cut back by 4 bases and J by 2 bases. The CDR3 loop spans 15 amino acids. In DNA, the CDR3 is TGTGCCAGCAGCATAACTAGCGCCACCACAGATACGCAGTATTTT. It is translated as CASSITSATTDTQYF. The full variable domain, its missing parts supplied by reference TRBV9 and TRBJ2-3, is DSGVTQTPKHLITATGQRVTLRCSPRSGDLSVYWYQQSLDQGLQFLIQYYNGEERAKGNILERFSAQQFPDLHSELNLSSLELGDSALYFCASSITSATTDTQYFGPGTRLTVL.

This clone has more than one count but fewer than ten. V gene TRBV29-1 combines with J gene TRBJ2-1; tentatively, D is TRBD1 (5 bases). CDR3 size: 12 residues. The V end lost 8 bases, the J end lost 5 bases, and 13 bases lay between the germline ends. Germline CDR1 and CDR2: SQVTM and ANQGSEA. The CDR3 nucleotides are TGCAGCCCTTGGCTAGGGGACAATGAGCAGTTCTTC. Amino acids: CSPWLGDNEQFF.

V usage is TRBV18 and J usage is TRBJ2-3, with D possibly TRBD1 on 6 matching bases. This CDR3 is 15 amino acids long. Germline CDR1 KGHSH, CDR2 LQKENI. V dropped 0 bases and J dropped 5 bases, with 12 bases sitting between them. DNA of the CDR3: TGTGCCAGCTCACCACCGTCAGGGGAAGGAGATACGCAGTATTTT. Its translation is CASSPPSGEGDTQYF.

This chain uses TRBV2 with TRBJ1-5; no clear D. CDR3 length: 11 residues. V dropped 8 bases and J dropped 7 bases, with 9 bases sitting between them. CDR1 and CDR2 (germline): SNHLY, FYNNEI. The CDR3 loop is CASGGEQPQHF. Written as DNA, the CDR3 is TGTGCCAGCGGCGGGGAGCAGCCCCAGCATTTT.

The chain couples TRBV7-2 to TRBJ1-1; D not certain. The CDR3 loop spans 13 amino acids. V was cut by 5 bases and J by 3 bases, with 10 bases left in between. From germline, CDR1 is SGHTA and CDR2 FQGNSA. The CDR3: CASSMARDTEAFF. Here the CDR3 DNA reads TGTGCCAGCAGCATGGCGAGGGACACTGAAGCTTTCTTT.

V gene TRBV6-5 combines with J gene TRBJ1-5; D is possibly TRBD1 (5 bases). Per the germline V gene, CDR1 is MNHEY and CDR2 is SVGAGI. Trimming stripped 5 bases from V and 3 bases from J, with 14 bases between. The CDR3 is made up of 15 amino acids. CDR3 in amino acids: CASSLPRQNNQPQHF. CDR3 coding DNA: TGTGCCAGCAGTCTCCCTCGACAGAACAATCAGCCCCAGCATTTT.

V usage is TRBV7-8 and J usage is TRBJ1-5; D uncertain. Trimming took 5 bases from V and 2 from J, leaving 10 bases between them. The CDR3 extends over 14 amino acids. CDR1 SGHVS and CDR2 FQNEAQ come from the germline V gene. DNA of the CDR3: TGTGCCAGCAGCCAAGCCATAGGCAATCAGCCCCAGCATTTT. It specifies CASSQAIGNQPQHF.